The 26 T cell receptor beta chains presented below share a single source sample, sequenced in a study of blood T cell repertoires in COVID-19. The table came from immunoSEQ multiplex PCR; TCRdb's copy has only in-frame clones and leaves some out. The sample has under 90,000 clones; about 80% are singletons. Sample: peripheral blood. These receptors were taken from a man at least 80 years old with acute or convalescent COVID-19.

This chain uses TRBV28 with TRBJ1-1, with TRBD1 matching over 8 bases. The CDR3 sequence is 16 residues long. V was pared by 7 bases and J by 2 bases, with 12 bases of the junction left unmatched. Germline CDR1 MDHEN, CDR2 SYDVKM. CDR3: CASTSGGEAINTEAFF. The CDR3 region has the DNA TGTGCCAGCACCTCAGGGGGCGAGGCAATTAACACTGAAGCTTTCTTT. Together with reference TRBV28 and TRBJ1-1, the CDR3 gives the full variable domain: DVKVTQSSRYLVKRTGEKVFLECVQDMDHENMFWYRQDPGLGLRLIYFSYDVKMKEKGDIPEGYSVSREKKERFSLILESASTNQTSMYLCASTSGGEAINTEAFFGQGTRLTVV.

The chain uses TRBV4-1 and TRBJ1-5, with 8 bases aligning to TRBD1. CDR3 length: 15 residues. Per the germline V gene, CDR1 is MGHRA and CDR2 is YSYEKL. V lost 0 bases and J lost 5; bases outside the gene matches: 3. The CDR3 here is CASSQEGRGHQPQHF. As DNA, the CDR3 is TGCGCCAGCAGCCAAGAGGGCAGGGGGCATCAGCCCCAGCATTTT.

CDR3 DNA sequence: TGTGCCACCAGCAGTGGGACTCTAGCGGGAGGGTTCAATGAGCAGTTCTTC. Amino acids: CATSSGTLAGGFNEQFF. The chain employs TRBV15 and TRBJ2-1, with TRBD2 matching over 12 bases. Germline V gene sequence: CDR1 LNHNV, CDR2 YYDKDF (reference sequence). The CDR3 sequence is 17 residues long. After removal of 3 bases from V and 6 bases from J, the junction contained 9 bases not matched to a gene.

The CDR3 DNA follows: TGCGCCAGCAGCTCTACTAGCGGGGGGCCCTTGGATACGCAGTATTTT. Protein: CASSSTSGGPLDTQYF. This sequence joins TRBV5-1 and TRBJ2-3; 12 bases line up with TRBD2. From germline, CDR1 is SGHRS and CDR2 YFSETQ. CDR3 size: 16 residues. Trimming cost V 3 bases and J 6 bases; bases outside gene matches: 8.

This chain connects TRBV3-1 (or the pseudogene TRBV3-2) to TRBJ1-5, with D possibly being TRBD1 (6 bases). Germline CDR1 reads LGHDT; CDR2 reads YNNKEL (reference sequence). Trimming stripped 2 bases from V and 6 bases from J, with 11 bases between. The CDR3 loop spans 14 amino acids. The CDR3: CASSQFSGAQPQHF. In DNA form, the CDR3 reads TGTGCCAGCAGCCAATTCTCAGGGGCTCAGCCCCAGCATTTT.

The chain is built from TRBV21-1 and TRBJ2-5; TRBD2 reflects the table's D call only, with no check against the DNA. TRBV21-1 has pseudogene status. This CDR3 comprises 15 residues. The CDR3: CASSKARGLQETQYF. In nucleotides, the CDR3 is TGTGCCAGCAGCAAAGCGCGGGGATTACAAGAGACCCAGTACTTC.

The rearrangement joins TRBV18 to TRBJ1-1; D is unclear. V was clipped by 2 bases and J by 11 bases, with 18 bases between them. The germline gives CDR1 KGHSH, CDR2 LQKENI. The CDR3 extends over 14 amino acids. CDR3: CASSPSNRITRAFF. DNA of the CDR3: TGTGCCAGCTCACCATCTAACCGAATAACGAGGGCTTTCTTT. The full variable domain, rest sourced from reference TRBV18 and TRBJ1-1, is NAGVMQNPRHLVRRRGQEARLRCSPMKGHSHVYWYRQLPEEGLKFMVYLQKENIIDESGMPKERFSAEFPKEGPSILRIQQVVRGDSAAYFCASSPSNRITRAFFGQGTRLTVV.

This chain joins TRBV6-6 and TRBJ2-1; D is perhaps TRBD1 (5 bases). V shed 2 bases and J shed 8 bases, with 16 bases lying between them. The CDR3 length is 15 residues. Per the germline V gene, CDR1 is MNHNY and CDR2 is SVGAGI (reference sequence). CDR3 protein: CASSYLLQTGDEQFF. In DNA, the CDR3 is TGTGCCAGCAGTTACCTGTTGCAAACAGGAGATGAGCAGTTCTTC.

This rearrangement joins TRBV27 to TRBJ2-3; 10 nucleotides agree with TRBD2. The germline gives CDR1 MNHEY, CDR2 SMNVEV (reference sequence). This CDR3 spans 14 amino acids. J lost 3 bases, V lost 7 bases, and 4 bases had no gene match. The CDR3 DNA reads TGTGCCAGCAACCCGGGACTAGCGACAGATACGCAGTATTTT. Translating gives CASNPGLATDTQYF.

This clone was recorded a few times. V gene TRBV7-9 combines with J gene TRBJ2-7; the match to TRBD1 covers 7 bases. The CDR3 spans 15 residues. The germline V gene has CDR1 SEHNR and CDR2 FQNEAQ (reference sequence). The junction had 6 bases not matched to a gene; V was cut back by 3 bases and J by 1 base. CDR3 protein: CASSLSGTVSYEQYF. CDR3 nucleotides: TGTGCCAGCAGCTTGTCCGGGACAGTGTCCTACGAGCAGTACTTC.

This clone was detected a few times. The chain is built from TRBV28 and TRBJ2-7; 10 nucleotides align to TRBD2. The junction had 3 bases not matched to a gene; V was cut back by 3 bases and J by 1 base. The germline CDR1 and CDR2 sequences are MDHEN and SYDVKM. This CDR3 spans 15 amino acids. In DNA, the CDR3 is TGTGCCAGCAGTTTTCGGACTAGCGGATCCTACGAGCAGTACTTC. It is translated as CASSFRTSGSYEQYF.

The chain uses TRBV7-6 and TRBJ2-3; TRBD2 aligns across 10 bases. The CDR3 runs to 16 residues. J was trimmed by 5 bases and V by 1 base; bases with no gene match: 6. Germline CDR1 is SGHVS and CDR2 is FNYEAQ. The CDR3 reads CASSLGAGGPEDTQYF. In nucleotides, the CDR3 is TGTGCCAGCAGCTTAGGAGCGGGAGGGCCGGAAGATACGCAGTATTTT.

The chain couples TRBV28 to TRBJ1-4, with 8 bases that match TRBD1. V was clipped by 6 bases and J by 8 bases; unmatched bases: 14. This CDR3 comprises 16 residues. CDR1 is MDHEN and CDR2 is SYDVKM in the germline V gene. CDR3 loop: CASRKRWTGRVEKLFF. In DNA, the CDR3 is TGTGCCAGCAGAAAACGATGGACAGGGAGGGTGGAAAAACTGTTTTTT.

The gene calls are TRBV24-1 and TRBJ1-2; 7 positions match TRBD1. Trimming removed 4 bases from V and 3 bases from J; junction bases left unmatched: 4. Per germline, CDR1 KGHDR and CDR2 SFDVKD. The CDR3 is made up of 14 amino acids. CDR3 residues: CATSDPGQHYGYTF. CDR3 DNA sequence: TGTGCCACCAGTGACCCGGGACAGCACTATGGCTACACCTTC.

With regard to this clone: The limits of the CDR3 on the DNA are not certain, so only TCRdb's listed CDR3 is given. The V call is TRBV6-5, the J call TRBJ1-1; TRBD1, the table's D call, lacks a check against the DNA. Germline assignment: CDR1 MNHEY and CDR2 SVGAGI. A total of 15 residues make up the CDR3, ends included. The CDR3 sequence is CASSTSTGGNTEAFF.

V usage is TRBV10-2 and J usage is TRBJ1-5, with D possibly TRBD1 on 5 matching bases. Germline values: CDR1 WSHSY, CDR2 SAAADI. CDR3 length equals 13 residues. Trimming took 3 bases from V and 7 from J, leaving 10 bases between them. This CDR3 reads CASSDRVGQPQHF. CDR3 nucleotides: TGCGCCAGCAGTGACAGGGTAGGGCAGCCCCAGCATTTT.

The chain combines TRBV5-4 with TRBJ2-3; possible D gene TRBD1, 6 bases. V lost 0 bases and J lost 2, with 13 bases in between. The V gene's germline CDR1 is SGHNT and CDR2 YYREEE (reference sequence). The CDR3 has 16 residues. CDR3 residues: CASSLGIGGVTDTQYF. Written as DNA, the CDR3 is TGTGCCAGCAGCTTGGGTATAGGGGGAGTCACAGATACGCAGTATTTT.

The V call is TRBV29-1, the J call TRBJ1-2, with D tentatively TRBD1 (5 bases). CDR1 is SQVTM and CDR2 is ANQGSEA in the germline V gene. V was cut by 2 bases and J by 7 bases, with 20 bases left in between. The CDR3 totals 15 residues. CDR3 sequence reads: CSVELYGGRAAGYTF. Written as DNA, the CDR3 is TGCAGCGTTGAACTCTACGGGGGGAGGGCGGCTGGCTACACCTTC.

This clone came up once. V gene TRBV18 combines with J gene TRBJ1-5; 7 bases are a match to TRBD1. Germline CDR1 and CDR2: KGHSH and LQKENI. CDR3 size: 14 residues. Unmatched junction bases numbered 7, after V lost 5 bases and J lost 6 bases. CDR3 in amino acids: CASSSQGEGQPQHF. CDR3 nucleotides: TGTGCCAGCTCATCCCAGGGGGAAGGTCAGCCCCAGCATTTT.

The chain uses TRBV6-2 or TRBV6-3 and TRBJ1-2; D is unclear. Germline assignment: CDR1 MNHEY and CDR2 SVGEGT. This CDR3 is 15 amino acids long. V was cut by 0 bases and J by 0 bases, with 8 bases left in between. This CDR3 is CASSYSGTTNYGYTF. For the CDR3, the DNA is TGTGCCAGCAGTTACTCCGGAACTACTAACTATGGCTACACCTTC.

The chain has TRBV7-2 and TRBJ1-6; 9 bases map to TRBD1. From germline, CDR1 is SGHTA and CDR2 FQGNSA. There are 14 residues in the CDR3. The ends lost 5 bases at V and 9 bases at J; junction bases unmatched: 5. This chain's CDR3 is CASSPGTGSSPLHF. DNA of the CDR3: TGTGCCAGCAGCCCCGGGACAGGGAGTTCACCCCTCCACTTT.

The CDR3 nucleotides read TGCAGCGTGTCTAGGGGGAGGGCTAATGAAAAACTGTTTTTT. It encodes CSVSRGRANEKLFF. The V gene is TRBV29-1, the J gene TRBJ1-4, with D perhaps matching TRBD1 (6 bases). V gave up 6 bases and J gave up 3 bases, with 14 bases separating them. This CDR3 is built from 14 residues. Germline lookup yields CDR1 SQVTM and CDR2 ANQGSEA.

This clone was seen a handful of times. The chain is built from TRBV29-1 and TRBJ2-5; 11 nucleotides align to TRBD2. The V segment lost 6 bases and the J segment 2 bases; nucleotides outside the gene matches: 2. The CDR3 sequence is 13 residues long. CDR1 and CDR2 from the germline V gene are SQVTM and ANQGSEA. The CDR3 region is CSVRLAGQETQYF. In DNA form, the CDR3 reads TGCAGCGTAAGACTAGCGGGGCAAGAGACCCAGTACTTC.

The chain links TRBV6-2 or TRBV6-3 to TRBJ1-4; unclear D gene. The CDR3 spans 12 residues. V lost 2 bases to trimming and J lost 8 bases, with 6 bases between them. From germline, CDR1 is MNHEY and CDR2 SVGEGT. The CDR3 nucleotides are TGTGCCAGCAGTTACGGCGGGGAAAAACTGTTTTTT. Encoded protein: CASSYGGEKLFF.

The chain has TRBV7-2 and TRBJ2-7, with 10 bases that match TRBD1. The V and J ends lost 3 bases and 5 bases, in that order; junction bases with no gene match: 4. CDR1 and CDR2 (germline): SGHTA, FQGNSA. This CDR3 is built from 14 residues. Written as DNA, the CDR3 is TGTGCCAGCAGCTTGGGACAGGGGAAAAACGAGCAGTACTTC. It encodes CASSLGQGKNEQYF. Complete variable domain (other parts from reference TRBV7-2 and TRBJ2-7): GAGVSQSPSNKVTEKGKDVELRCDPISGHTALYWYRQSLGQGLEFLIYFQGNSAPDKSGLPSDRFSAERTGGSVSTLTIQRTQQEDSAVYLCASSLGQGKNEQYFGPGTRLTVT.

The CDR3 is CASSELAGYTDTQYF. The CDR3 DNA sequence: TGTGCCAGCAGTGAACTAGCGGGATACACAGATACGCAGTATTTT. This chain uses TRBV2 with TRBJ2-3; 9 nucleotides line up with TRBD2. With V trimmed by 2 bases and J by 2 bases, 2 bases remained unmatched. The germline gives CDR1 SNHLY, CDR2 FYNNEI. This CDR3 contains 15 residues.